The next 27 T cell receptor beta chains were all read from a single sample in a study of T-cell reconstitution after alpha-beta-depleted transplantation in children. Unique molecular identifiers were incorporated when the TCRbeta library was constructed. TCRdb re-called the PCR reads through MiXCR, storing one row per CDR3 protein. Counted here are 120,000 or so distinct CDR3 sequences, roughly 24% occurring once; the ten biggest clones make up roughly a tenth. Here the sequenced sample was PBMCs, mostly from graft donor cells, taken 180 days after TCRalphabeta/CD19-depleted stem cell transplant. Source of these receptors: a male patient aged 2-15 years who had a stem cell transplant for chronic granulomatous disease, so the T cells may come from the graft donor.

This clonotype has more than one count but fewer than ten. This chain uses TRBV12-3 or TRBV12-4 with TRBJ2-7, with D possibly called TRBD1 or TRBD2 (5 bases each). Trimming left V 10 bases short and J 0 bases short, with 16 bases between. There are 14 residues in the CDR3. The CDR3 region has the DNA TGTGCCACCAACACCGAGGGGAGCTCCTACGAGCAGTACTTC. It is translated as CATNTEGSSYEQYF.

The chain couples TRBV4-2 to TRBJ2-1, with 10 positions matching TRBD2. Germline CDR1 and CDR2: LGHNA and YNFKEQ. The CDR3 has 14 amino acids. The V segment lost 3 bases and the J segment 6 bases; nucleotides outside the gene matches: 2. The CDR3 DNA is TGTGCCAGCAGCCAGCCTAGCGGGGGCAATGAGCAGTTCTTC. It encodes CASSQPSGGNEQFF.

This clonotype was seen ten or more times. V gene TRBV29-1 combines with J gene TRBJ2-3, with D possibly matching TRBD1 (6 bases). Per the germline V gene, CDR1 is SQVTM and CDR2 is ANQGSEA. This CDR3 spans 10 amino acids. V lost 6 bases to trimming and J lost 6 bases, with 7 bases between them. The CDR3 DNA sequence: TGCAGCGTAGGGGGTGATACGCAGTATTTT. Translation gives CSVGGDTQYF.

The chain has TRBV19 and TRBJ2-1; D gene ambiguous. This CDR3 region has 12 residues. Germline CDR1 and CDR2: LNHDA and SQIVND (reference sequence). V lost 4 bases and J lost 5, with 6 bases in between. The CDR3 DNA reads as TGTGCCAGTAGTACCCGGGACAATGAGCAGTTCTTC. It encodes CASSTRDNEQFF.

On this clonotype: This sequence may be a read error, since a much larger clone differs from it by one base. The chain uses TRBV29-1 and TRBJ1-1; D is uncertain. The CDR3 totals 11 residues. V lost 5 bases and J lost 8, with 12 bases in between. Germline V gene sequence: CDR1 SQVTM, CDR2 ANQGSEA. CDR3 residues: CSVPLPGEAFF. CDR3 coding DNA: TGCAGCGTTCCTCTACCAGGCGAAGCTTTCTTT.

This rearrangement joins TRBV7-9 to TRBJ1-1; perhaps TRBD1 as D (6 bases). This CDR3 is built from 13 residues. CDR1 and CDR2 (germline): SEHNR, FQNEAQ (reference sequence). Trimming stripped 2 bases from V and 6 bases from J, with 10 bases between. The CDR3 sequence: CASSLTGPPEAFF. DNA for the CDR3: TGTGCCAGCAGCTTAACAGGGCCTCCTGAAGCTTTCTTT.

This clonotype showed up many times. The V gene is TRBV9, the J gene TRBJ2-3; D is tentatively TRBD1 or TRBD2 (6 bases each). The CDR3 is 18 residues long. The ends were cut back, 2 bases at V and 0 bases at J, with 19 bases in the middle. Per germline, CDR1 SGDLS and CDR2 YYNGEE. Here the CDR3 DNA reads TGTGCCAGCAGCGTCTCCGGGGGCAGGCCCCTCAGCACAGATACGCAGTATTTT. It codes for CASSVSGGRPLSTDTQYF.

This sequence joins TRBV12-3 or TRBV12-4 and TRBJ1-1; a weak D match, TRBD1 (6 bases). The CDR3 extends over 14 amino acids. The germline V and J ends were trimmed by 5 bases and 4 bases, with 14 bases remaining between them. As DNA, the CDR3 is TGTGCCAGCAGTCTGCGGGGGGCTGGCACTGAAGCTTTCTTT. Translation gives CASSLRGAGTEAFF.

The CDR3 sequence: CASTMTGGLNQPQHF. The CDR3 nucleotides are TGTGCCAGCACCATGACAGGGGGCCTTAATCAGCCCCAGCATTTT. This chain connects TRBV12-3 or TRBV12-4 to TRBJ1-5; 10 nucleotides match TRBD1. The CDR3 is 15 amino acids. Trimming at V came to 7 bases and at J to 4 bases, leaving 7 bases not matched to a gene.

This clonotype was detected many times. The rearrangement uses TRBV5-1 and TRBJ1-1; maybe TRBD1 (5 bases). CDR1 is SGHRS, CDR2 YFSETQ, per germline. This CDR3 contains 16 residues. Trimming removed 1 base from V and 0 bases from J, with 13 bases in between. The CDR3 loop is CASSLWATVMNTEAFF. The CDR3 coding sequence is TGCGCCAGCAGCTTGTGGGCGACAGTCATGAACACTGAAGCTTTCTTT. The entire variable domain, with the rest obtained from reference TRBV5-1 and TRBJ1-1, is as follows: KAGVTQTPRYLIKTRGQQVTLSCSPISGHRSVSWYQQTPGQGLQFLFEYFSETQRNKGNFPGRFSGRQFSNSRSEMNVSTLELGDSALYLCASSLWATVMNTEAFFGQGTRLTVV.

The chain has TRBV11-2 and TRBJ2-1, with 7 bases aligning to TRBD2. The germline gives CDR1 SGHAT, CDR2 FQNNGV. This CDR3 spans 18 amino acids. The ends lost 2 bases at V and 7 bases at J; junction bases unmatched: 17. The CDR3 loop reads CASSLRAASGLRLNEQFF. The CDR3 DNA follows: TGTGCCAGCAGCTTAAGGGCGGCTAGCGGTTTACGACTGAATGAGCAGTTCTTC.

This clonotype was seen repeatedly, ten times or more. The chain has TRBV20-1 and TRBJ2-5; 9 bases fit TRBD2. V trimming: 5 bases; J trimming: 4 bases; junction bases outside the gene matches: 5. The CDR3 is 13 amino acids. Per germline, CDR1 DFQATT and CDR2 SNEGSKA (reference sequence). CDR3 nucleotide sequence: TGCAGTGCTCACATAGCGGGAGTAGAGACCCAGTACTTC. This sequence encodes CSAHIAGVETQYF.

Ten or more counts support this clonotype. The gene calls are TRBV12-3 or TRBV12-4 and TRBJ1-3; a possible D gene is TRBD1 (5 bases). V lost 7 bases to trimming and J lost 0 bases, with 22 bases between them. CDR3 length equals 18 residues. CDR3: CASNIPPQDGHSGNTIYF. The CDR3 nucleotides read TGTGCCAGCAATATACCGCCCCAAGACGGACACTCTGGAAACACCATATATTTT.

The chain uses TRBV12-3 or TRBV12-4 and TRBJ1-6; D is unclear. This CDR3 is built from 12 residues. V lost 5 bases and J 6 bases, leaving 5 bases between the germline ends. The CDR3 DNA reads as TGTGCCAGCAGTCTCACTAATTCACCCCTCCACTTT. Translated: CASSLTNSPLHF.

This clonotype was seen at least ten times. The chain joins TRBV5-1 to TRBJ2-7, with 7 bases matching TRBD2. Unmatched junction bases numbered 7, after V lost 5 bases and J lost 2 bases. The CDR3 length is 14 residues. Germline-derived CDR1 and CDR2 are SGHRS and YFSETQ. CDR3 DNA: TGCGCCAGCAGGGGGTCGCGGGGGACCTACGAGCAGTACTTC. It is translated as CASRGSRGTYEQYF.

This rearrangement joins TRBV6-5 to TRBJ2-7, with D maybe TRBD1 (6 bases). The V and J ends lost 4 bases and 10 bases respectively, with 29 bases between them. The germline V gene has CDR1 MNHEY and CDR2 SVGAGI. The CDR3 totals 17 residues. The CDR3 loop is CASSLSGAAGTIREQYF. CDR3 DNA sequence: TGTGCCAGCAGTTTATCAGGGGCCGCAGGGACGATACGAGAACAGTACTTC.

To note about this clonotype: A read error may account for a junction end that differs from germline. This chain uses TRBV7-9 with TRBJ2-1; D remains ambiguous. Per the germline V gene, CDR1 is SEHNR and CDR2 is FQNEAQ (reference sequence). The length of the CDR3 is 15 residues. The chain's CDR3 is CASSLAHGSFNEQFF. The CDR3 DNA reads TGTGCCAGCAGCTTAGCGCACGGGTCCTTCAATGAGCAGTTCTTC.

The DNA for the CDR3 is TGTGCCAGCAGGCTAAGCTTACCTGGAGATACGCAGTATTTT. Protein product: CASRLSLPGDTQYF. The chain uses TRBV7-2 and TRBJ2-3, with unresolved D. V was clipped by 6 bases and J by 5 bases, with 15 bases between them. Germline V gene data show CDR1 as SGHTA and CDR2 as FQGNSA. The CDR3 covers 14 residues.

Turning to this clonotype: One end of the junction fails to match germline, which may point to a read error. The J gene is TRBJ2-7, the V gene TRBV7-9; 7 bases agree with TRBD1. From germline, CDR1 is SEHNR and CDR2 FQNEAQ (reference sequence). The CDR3 has 11 amino acids. The CDR3 protein is CASSLGEGANF. The CDR3 DNA sequence: TGTGCCAGCAGCTTAGGAGAGGGGGCGAACTTC.

A few counts support this clonotype. The CDR3 DNA reads as TGTGCCAGCAGCTCAAGGACAGTCTCCTACGAGCAGTACTTC. Its translation is CASSSRTVSYEQYF. The chain uses TRBV7-2 and TRBJ2-7; tentatively, D is TRBD1 (6 bases). Germline V lookup: CDR1 SGHTA, CDR2 FQGNSA. This CDR3 has 14 residues. Between the trimmed V and J ends, which lost 4 bases and 0 bases, there was a span of 10 bases.

This clonotype was counted many times. The CDR3 sequence is CSAIGVGGEKLFF. DNA for the CDR3: TGCAGTGCTATCGGTGTCGGCGGTGAAAAACTGTTTTTT. J is TRBJ1-4 and V is TRBV20-1; no firm D call. V dropped 4 bases and J dropped 7 bases, with 13 bases sitting between them. The CDR3 extends over 13 amino acids. The germline V gene has CDR1 DFQATT and CDR2 SNEGSKA (reference sequence).

This clonotype was seen only a few times. The chain has TRBV11-2 and TRBJ2-2, with TRBD1 as a possible D gene (5 bases). This CDR3 contains 15 residues. Germline values: CDR1 SGHAT, CDR2 FQNNGV. Trimming pared 6 bases from V and 6 bases from J, leaving 17 bases between. The CDR3 nucleotides read TGTGCCAGCAGGCCTATAACAGGCAGACCCGGGGAGCTGTTTTTT. Amino acid sequence: CASRPITGRPGELFF.

This clonotype occurred many times. CDR3 DNA: TGCAGTGCTAGTCCCCCACTACAGGGAACTGGAAACACCATATATTTT. Protein product: CSASPPLQGTGNTIYF. The chain combines TRBV20-1 with TRBJ1-3, with a weak D call TRBD1 (6 bases). Trimming shortened V by 3 bases and J by 2 bases, and 17 bases separated the two germline ends. CDR1 is DFQATT, CDR2 SNEGSKA, per germline (reference sequence). The CDR3 totals 16 residues.

The CDR3 DNA is TGTGCCAGCAGTCGTCCCGGGACAGGGGGCACTGAAGCTTTCTTT. This translates into CASSRPGTGGTEAFF. This chain joins TRBV6-1 and TRBJ1-1, with 11 positions matching TRBD1. Germline V gives CDR1 MNHNS, CDR2 SASEGT. Germline trimming cut 5 bases from V and 4 bases from J; bases unmatched to any gene: 6. CDR3 length: 15 amino acids.

This clonotype has at least ten counts. The chain joins TRBV29-1 to TRBJ2-5; TRBD1 matches 8 bases. Germline CDR1 and CDR2: SQVTM and ANQGSEA. CDR3 length: 13 residues. After removal of 6 bases from V and 4 bases from J, the junction contained 7 bases not matched to a gene. The CDR3 DNA is TGCAGCGTAGACCTGACAGGGGCAGAGACCCAGTACTTC. Residues: CSVDLTGAETQYF.

In its sample, this clonotype was seen a few times. The chain carries TRBV29-1 and TRBJ2-3; the D gene is possibly TRBD2 (6 bases). Trimming stripped 6 bases from V and 0 bases from J, with 10 bases between. CDR3 length: 13 residues. Germline values: CDR1 SQVTM, CDR2 ANQGSEA. The CDR3, as DNA: TGCAGCGTGACTAGAGATAGCACAGATACGCAGTATTTT. Amino acids: CSVTRDSTDTQYF.

This clonotype was detected only a few times. The chain has TRBV5-1 and TRBJ1-2, with D possibly matching TRBD1 (6 bases). Germline loops: CDR1 SGHRS, CDR2 YFSETQ. V was trimmed by 4 bases and J by 8 bases, leaving 15 bases between them. This CDR3 region has 13 residues. CDR3 region: CASSRGQIDGYTF. Written as DNA, the CDR3 is TGCGCCAGCAGCCGAGGACAGATCGACGGCTACACCTTC.